This entry lists 25 T cell receptor beta chains sequenced from one sample in a study of CD8+ T cells in alopecia areata. Extracted RNA was reverse transcribed, and the resulting cDNA served as sequencing template. The data were produced by immunoSEQ multiplex PCR, yet TCRdb's version contains in-frame clones alone and is incomplete. The sample lists approximately 190,000 clones; about 62% were seen once. As to treatment: oral pan-JAK inhibitor, 5-10 mg twice daily. Sample: CD4+ T cells sorted from blood, taken at week 24, from a patient treated with tofacitinib. Receptors were obtained from a human donor with alopecia areata.

The rearrangement joins TRBV5-6 to TRBJ2-7, with D perhaps matching TRBD1 (6 bases). CDR3 length: 13 residues. Trimming removed 4 bases from V and 5 bases from J, with 13 bases in between. Germline CDR1 reads SGHDT; CDR2 reads YYEEEE. The DNA of the CDR3 is TGTGCCAGCAGCGGGGGCCCAAGCGACGAGCAGTACTTC. It codes for CASSGGPSDEQYF. The whole variable domain, remainder taken from reference TRBV5-6 and TRBJ2-7, is DAGVTQSPTHLIKTRGQQVTLRCSPKSGHDTVSWYQQALGQGPQFIFQYYEEEERQRGNFPDRFSGHQFPNYSSELNVNALLLGDSALYLCASSGGPSDEQYFGPGTRLTVT.

The rearrangement joins TRBV5-1 to TRBJ1-1, with 7 bases matching TRBD1. With V trimmed by 4 bases and J by 0 bases, 6 bases remained unmatched. Germline-derived CDR1 and CDR2 are SGHRS and YFSETQ. This CDR3 has 15 amino acids. The CDR3 DNA is TGCGCCAGCAGCGGGTACAGGGGCATGAACACTGAAGCTTTCTTT. Its protein product is CASSGYRGMNTEAFF.

This clone was counted between two and nine times. The J gene is TRBJ1-2, the V gene TRBV28, with D possibly matching TRBD1 (5 bases). Germline-derived CDR1 and CDR2 are MDHEN and SYDVKM. V gave up 1 base and J gave up 6 bases, with 9 bases separating them. CDR3 size: 13 residues. The CDR3 sequence is CASSLSGPHGYTF. Written as DNA, the CDR3 is TGTGCCAGCAGTTTATCAGGGCCCCATGGCTACACCTTC.

This chain joins TRBV30 and TRBJ2-5; no definite D call. Per the germline V gene, CDR1 is GTSNPN and CDR2 is SVGIG (reference sequence). The V gene lost 0 bases and the J gene lost 1 base, with 6 bases spanning the gap. CDR3 length: 13 amino acids. CDR3 protein: CAWSVLIQETQYF. CDR3 bases: TGTGCCTGGAGTGTACTAATCCAAGAGACCCAGTACTTC. Based on the CDR3 plus reference TRBV30 and TRBJ2-5, the full variable domain is SQTIHQWPATLVQPVGSPLSLECTVEGTSNPNLYWYRQAAGRGLQLLFYSVGIGQISSEVPQNLSASRPQDRQFILSSKKLLLSDSGFYLCAWSVLIQETQYFGPGTRLLVL.

This clone was found a few times. This chain uses TRBV29-1 with TRBJ2-3; 12 bases align to TRBD1. Germline V gene sequence: CDR1 SQVTM, CDR2 ANQGSEA. The CDR3 extends over 18 amino acids. Unmatched junction bases numbered 14, after V lost 6 bases and J lost 1 base. The CDR3 bases are TGCAGCGTAGCCGGGACAGGGGGCGAAAGGGGCGGCACAGATACGCAGTATTTT. Its translation: CSVAGTGGERGGTDTQYF.

This clone was seen a few times. The rearrangement uses TRBV11-2 and TRBJ2-5, with TRBD2 matching over 9 bases. Looked up from germline, CDR1 is SGHAT and CDR2 is FQNNGV. The CDR3 runs 16 residues. Trimming at V came to 7 bases and at J to 5 bases, leaving 14 bases not matched to a gene. The CDR3 DNA sequence: TGTGCCAGCACCCAAGGGGGTAGCGGGAGCGGGGAGACCCAGTACTTC. Its translation: CASTQGGSGSGETQYF.

The CDR3, as DNA: TGTGCCAGCAGTGGGTACAGGACCAACCTCGGCACAGATACGCAGTATTTT. Protein: CASSGYRTNLGTDTQYF. The chain links TRBV2 to TRBJ2-3, with D perhaps TRBD1 (5 bases). This CDR3 has 17 residues. CDR1 is SNHLY, CDR2 FYNNEI, per germline. Trimming cost V 4 bases and J 1 base, with 18 bases left between them.

This chain uses TRBV28 with TRBJ2-3; D possibly corresponds to TRBD1 (5 bases). The CDR3 loop spans 14 amino acids. The V gene lost 2 bases and the J gene lost 0 bases, with 6 bases spanning the gap. Looked up from germline, CDR1 is MDHEN and CDR2 is SYDVKM. CDR3 sequence: CASSLTGSTDTQYF. The CDR3 DNA is TGTGCCAGCAGTTTAACAGGTAGCACAGATACGCAGTATTTT.

This clone occurred a few times. Other nucleotide sequences in the sample specify the same CDR3. CDR3 nucleotide sequence: TGCAGTGCTAGAGTATACGAGCAGTACTTC. It yields the protein CSARVYEQYF. This chain connects TRBV20-1 to TRBJ2-7; no firm D call. Germline V gene lookup returns CDR1 DFQATT and CDR2 SNEGSKA (reference sequence). This CDR3 region has 10 residues. Trimming pared 1 base from V and 4 bases from J, leaving 2 bases between.

V gene TRBV19 combines with J gene TRBJ2-1; D tentatively fits TRBD1 or TRBD2 (6 bases each). The germline V gene has CDR1 LNHDA and CDR2 SQIVND (reference sequence). CDR3 length: 17 residues. With 5 bases removed from V and 1 base from J, the gap between germline ends came to 18 bases. The DNA of the CDR3 is TGTGCCAGTAGTCCCCAACATGGAGGGGGATCCTACAATGAGCAGTTCTTC. This translates into CASSPQHGGGSYNEQFF.

CDR3 DNA sequence: TGTGCCAGCAACCCTGGGACAGTTCAAGAGACCCAGTACTTC. This gives the protein CASNPGTVQETQYF. The rearrangement joins TRBV6-1 to TRBJ2-5; 7 nucleotides line up with TRBD1. The CDR3 extends over 14 amino acids. V trimming: 7 bases; J trimming: 2 bases; junction bases outside the gene matches: 7. Germline CDR1 is MNHNS and CDR2 is SASEGT.

The chain joins TRBV15 to TRBJ2-5; no definite D call. The V gene lost 5 bases and the J gene lost 5 bases, with 12 bases spanning the gap. The CDR3 is 13 residues long. Per the germline V gene, CDR1 is LNHNV and CDR2 is YYDKDF (reference sequence). CDR3 sequence (DNA): TGTGCCACCAGCGAGGCTGCCCGGGAGACCCAGTACTTC. Translation: CATSEAARETQYF.

With respect to this clone: This CDR3 is also generated by other DNA sequences in the sample. V usage is TRBV14 and J usage is TRBJ2-7, with TRBD1 matching 11 bases. V trimming: 4 bases; J trimming: 2 bases; junction bases outside the gene matches: 1. CDR1 and CDR2 from the germline V gene are SGHDN and FVKESK. The CDR3 consists of 14 residues. The DNA of the CDR3 is TGTGCCAGCAGCCCGGACAGGGGGCCCTACGAGCAGTACTTC. This codes for CASSPDRGPYEQYF.

The chain couples TRBV5-1 to TRBJ2-7; TRBD2 might be the D (5 bases). Germline values: CDR1 SGHRS, CDR2 YFSETQ. The CDR3 is 12 residues long. V lost 2 bases and J lost 6, with 9 bases in between. Here the CDR3 DNA reads TGCGCCAGCAGCTTACTAGGACTCGAGCAGTACTTC. It specifies CASSLLGLEQYF.

The chain uses TRBV7-2 and TRBJ1-2, with D possibly being TRBD1 (5 bases). Germline V gene data show CDR1 as SGHTA and CDR2 as FQGNSA. The CDR3 runs 13 residues. V lost 7 bases and J 6 bases, leaving 15 bases between the germline ends. CDR3 residues: CASTERQGHGYTF. CDR3 DNA sequence: TGTGCCAGCACCGAAAGGCAGGGTCATGGCTACACCTTC. Filled out from reference TRBV7-2 and TRBJ1-2, the complete variable domain reads GAGVSQSPSNKVTEKGKDVELRCDPISGHTALYWYRQSLGQGLEFLIYFQGNSAPDKSGLPSDRFSAERTGGSVSTLTIQRTQQEDSAVYLCASTERQGHGYTFGSGTRLTVV.

Only a few counts were recorded for this clone. V usage is TRBV14 and J usage is TRBJ1-2; D gene ambiguous. Germline CDR1 and CDR2: SGHDN and FVKESK. Trimming left V 6 bases short and J 3 bases short, with 14 bases between. The CDR3 runs 14 residues. The CDR3 is CASSRAAGDYGYTF. CDR3 in DNA: TGTGCCAGCAGTCGGGCGGCGGGAGACTATGGCTACACCTTC. The complete variable domain, with remaining parts taken from reference TRBV14 and TRBJ1-2, reads EAGVTQFPSHSVIEKGQTVTLRCDPISGHDNLYWYRRVMGKEIKFLLHFVKESKQDESGMPNNRFLAERTGGTYSTLKVQPAELEDSGVYFCASSRAAGDYGYTFGSGTRLTVV.

V is TRBV28 and J is TRBJ2-1; 7 bases line up with TRBD1. With V trimmed by 5 bases and J by 0 bases, 4 bases remained unmatched. This CDR3 is 15 amino acids long. The germline V gene encodes CDR1 MDHEN and CDR2 SYDVKM. The CDR3 DNA reads TGTGCCAGCAGTCGCAGGGGGAGCTCCTACAATGAGCAGTTCTTC. Protein sequence: CASSRRGSSYNEQFF. Together with reference TRBV28 and TRBJ2-1, the CDR3 gives the full variable domain: DVKVTQSSRYLVKRTGEKVFLECVQDMDHENMFWYRQDPGLGLRLIYFSYDVKMKEKGDIPEGYSVSREKKERFSLILESASTNQTSMYLCASSRRGSSYNEQFFGPGTRLTVL.

The chain couples TRBV6-6 to TRBJ2-5; D might be TRBD1 (6 bases). The CDR3 runs to 15 residues. Germline assignment: CDR1 MNHNY and CDR2 SVGAGI (reference sequence). Trimming took 2 bases from V and 5 from J, leaving 15 bases between them. CDR3 bases: TGTGCCAGCAGTTACCCAGGGGAGAGGGGCGAGACCCAGTACTTC. This codes for CASSYPGERGETQYF.

The rearrangement links TRBV5-6 to TRBJ2-5; D is ambiguous. This CDR3 has 11 amino acids. Looked up from germline, CDR1 is SGHDT and CDR2 is YYEEEE. Trimming shortened V by 4 bases and J by 7 bases, and 8 bases separated the two germline ends. CDR3 DNA sequence: TGTGCCAGCAGCGTGAAGGGGACCCAGTACTTC. This encodes CASSVKGTQYF. The variable domain in full, completed from reference TRBV5-6 and TRBJ2-5, reads DAGVTQSPTHLIKTRGQQVTLRCSPKSGHDTVSWYQQALGQGPQFIFQYYEEEERQRGNFPDRFSGHQFPNYSSELNVNALLLGDSALYLCASSVKGTQYFGPGTRLLVL.

This chain connects TRBV5-1 to TRBJ1-5; D is unresolved. This CDR3 has 15 residues. CDR1 and CDR2 (germline): SGHRS, YFSETQ. The ends were cut back, 0 bases at V and 4 bases at J, with 11 bases in the middle. The CDR3 loop is CASSLGQDPNQPQHF. CDR3 nucleotide sequence: TGCGCCAGCAGCTTGGGGCAGGACCCAAATCAGCCCCAGCATTTT.

The chain has TRBV2 and TRBJ2-3; D perhaps matches TRBD2 (6 bases). Germline-derived CDR1 and CDR2 are SNHLY and FYNNEI. The CDR3 is 13 amino acids. V gave up 8 bases and J gave up 4 bases, with 13 bases separating them. This CDR3 is CASRGRGADTQYF. In nucleotides, the CDR3 is TGTGCCAGCCGAGGGCGGGGCGCAGATACGCAGTATTTT. Drawing the rest from reference TRBV2 and TRBJ2-3, the complete variable domain is EPEVTQTPSHQVTQMGQEVILRCVPISNHLYFYWYRQILGQKVEFLVSFYNNEISEKSEIFDDQFSVERPDGSNFTLKIRSTKLEDSAMYFCASRGRGADTQYFGPGTRLTVL.

A few counts support this clone. This rearrangement joins TRBV4-3 to TRBJ2-5; D might be TRBD2 (6 bases). Trimming took 0 bases from V and 4 from J, leaving 12 bases between them. The CDR3 spans 15 residues. The germline V gene has CDR1 LGHNA and CDR2 YSLEER. CDR3 sequence (DNA): TGCGCCAGCAGCCAAGATTTTAGGGGACTAGAGACCCAGTACTTC. Residues: CASSQDFRGLETQYF.

There are a few counts of this clone. The V call is TRBV7-2, the J call TRBJ2-4, with D tentatively TRBD1 (5 bases). The V end was cut by 1 base, the J end by 11 bases, with 15 bases between. This CDR3 spans 14 amino acids. From germline, CDR1 is SGHTA and CDR2 FQGNSA. The CDR3 bases are TGTGCCAGCAGCTTAGTTGAGACAGCCCTTGTTCAGTACTTC. Its protein is CASSLVETALVQYF.

The V and J genes are TRBV15 and TRBJ2-7; 7 bases are a match to TRBD2. Germline trimming cut 0 bases from V and 6 bases from J; bases unmatched to any gene: 8. CDR1 and CDR2 (germline): LNHNV, YYDKDF (reference sequence). The CDR3 has 15 amino acids. CDR3 sequence: CATSREGGRGVEQYF. In DNA form, the CDR3 reads TGTGCCACCAGCAGAGAGGGGGGGAGAGGAGTCGAGCAGTACTTC.

This chain joins TRBV2 and TRBJ1-5; no reliable D call. Trimming cost V 6 bases and J 0 bases, with 9 bases left between them. Per the germline V gene, CDR1 is SNHLY and CDR2 is FYNNEI. The CDR3 has 14 residues. CDR3 nucleotides: TGTGCCAGCAGGGAGGACTATAGCAATCAGCCCCAGCATTTT. Amino acids: CASREDYSNQPQHF.